The rows below give T cell receptor beta chains drawn from one sample of a study of shared clonotypes between healthy human individuals. TCRdb keeps only in-frame clones here, not all; method: immunoSEQ multiplex PCR. Here the sample spans hundreds of thousands of clones, roughly 79% being singletons. Sample: PBMCs. The receptors were gathered from a middle-aged woman in good health. Some clones in this sample may be carry-over from other donors' samples. Each CDR3 is given with its conserved first and last residue. The order of the fields is D gene, CDR3 length, J gene, clone size, V gene, CDR3 protein, CDR3 DNA. The D gene is left open where the match is weak. Only part of the rows carry a size: once, few, many, or a class if the clone is expanded.

>NA|15|TRBJ1-3|NA|TRBV2
CASRVSGISGNTIYF
TGTGCCAGCAGAGTTTCAGGGATATCTGGAAACACCATATATTTT
>TRBD2|15|TRBJ2-7|once|TRBV9
CASSPRTSGPYEQYF
TGTGCCAGCAGCCCACGGACTAGCGGCCCCTACGAGCAGTACTTC
>NA|16|TRBJ2-6|NA|TRBV7-3
CASSWGPNSGANVLTF
TGTGCCAGCAGCTGGGGGCCGAACTCTGGGGCCAACGTCCTGACTTTC
>NA|16|TRBJ2-1|NA|TRBV4-1
CASSQDLIVLRNEQFF
TGCGCCAGCAGCCAAGATTTGATAGTCTTGCGCAATGAGCAGTTCTTC
>NA|15|TRBJ1-1|NA|TRBV5-1
CASTASENLNTEAFF
TGCGCCAGCACCGCAAGTGAGAACTTGAACACTGAAGCTTTCTTT
>NA|15|TRBJ2-6|NA|TRBV6-4
CASSAEASGANVLTF
TGTGCCAGCAGCGCGGAAGCCTCTGGGGCCAACGTCCTGACTTTC
>NA|11|TRBJ2-1|NA|TRBV10-3
CAISPNNEQFF
TGTGCCATCAGCCCTAACAATGAGCAGTTCTTC
>NA|13|TRBJ1-5|NA|TRBV6-1
CASSDISEQPQHF
TGTGCCAGCAGTGACATCAGCGAGCAGCCCCAGCATTTT
>TRBD1|16|TRBJ2-1|NA|TRBV5-1
CASSLAPGQGADEQFF
TGCGCCAGCAGCTTGGCCCCGGGACAGGGGGCCGATGAGCAGTTCTTC
>NA|16|TRBJ2-3|once|TRBV11-2
CASSRVRTANTDTQYF
TGTGCCAGCAGCCGCGTTAGGACAGCGAACACAGATACGCAGTATTTT
>NA|15|TRBJ2-7|NA|TRBV18
CASSWSEGPGGEQYF
TGTGCCAGCTCCTGGTCGGAGGGCCCTGGTGGTGAGCAGTACTTC
>TRBD2|16|TRBJ2-7|NA|TRBV7-2
CASSLRVSGLGYEQYF
TGTGCCAGCAGCTTAAGGGTGTCGGGACTAGGCTACGAGCAGTACTTC
>NA|13|TRBJ2-7|NA|TRBV27
CASSLSFSYEQYF
TGTGCCAGCAGTTTATCGTTCTCCTACGAGCAGTACTTC
>NA|16|TRBJ1-4|NA|TRBV5-1
CASSLGLGHPNEKLFF
TGCGCCAGCAGCTTGGGCCTGGGACATCCTAATGAAAAACTGTTTTTT
>TRBD1|16|TRBJ1-1|NA|TRBV28
CASSLRGQGTNTEAFF
TGTGCCAGCAGTTTGAGAGGACAGGGGACGAACACTGAAGCTTTCTTT
>NA|15|TRBJ1-4|NA|TRBV2
CATPMTGPHNEKLFF
TGTGCCACCCCCATGACCGGTCCCCATAATGAAAAACTGTTTTTT
>TRBD1|15|TRBJ2-7|NA|TRBV28
CASRSTGAGSYEQYF
TGTGCCAGCAGATCGACAGGGGCCGGATCCTACGAGCAGTACTTC
>NA|15|TRBJ2-5|NA|TRBV28
CASSLAGSTRETQYF
TGTGCCAGCAGTCTCGCAGGGTCTACTAGGGAGACCCAGTACTTC
>TRBD2|15|TRBJ2-5|NA|TRBV5-4
CASSSRTSGRETQYF
TGTGCCAGCAGCTCCCGGACTAGCGGGAGGGAGACCCAGTACTTC
>NA|15|TRBJ1-4|NA|TRBV9
CASSVGGRGNEKLFF
TGTGCCAGCAGCGTAGGGGGGCGAGGGAATGAAAAACTGTTTTTT
>NA|14|TRBJ1-1|few|TRBV7-9
CASSLYQGDTEAFF
TGTGCCAGCAGCTTATATCAGGGTGACACTGAAGCTTTCTTT
>NA|11|TRBJ2-7|NA|TRBV28
CASMTSYEQYF
TGTGCCAGCATGACCTCCTACGAGCAGTACTTC
>NA|15|TRBJ2-5|NA|TRBV5-1
CASSRGVAGEETQYF
TGCGCCAGCAGCCGTGGAGTGGCAGGGGAAGAGACCCAGTACTTC